Listed below are T cell receptor beta chains from one sample, sequenced in a study of cytomegalovirus exposure and HLA in healthy donors. Repertoires were generated with immunoSEQ multiplex PCR, while TCRdb's copy carries only in-frame clones and drops some. Here the sample spans 90,000 to 150,000 clones, about 83% being singletons. Sequenced material: PBMCs. Receptors were obtained from a woman in her 30s in good health and CMV-seronegative. Both conserved end residues are trimmed from each CDR3. The order of the fields is V gene, CDR3 length, CDR3 protein.

TRBV19 11 ASSNTPQETQY
TRBV5-5 13 ASSYTGSTGYGYT
TRBV5-1 14 ASSGTTGDLRETQY
TRBV9 14 ASSVGRGAGVETQY
TRBV6-5 10 ASSPATGRAF
TRBV27 14 ASSSLGRGYQETQY
TRBV15 16 ATSRQPGLQGADGELF
TRBV2 10 ASSEGDSEGY
TRBV6-1 13 ASSEAGTGNQPQH
TRBV5-4 14 ASSLNLWQGAGGYT
TRBV9 12 ASSVDRGNTEAF
TRBV19 15 ASSLRGPRKEGQPQH
TRBV5-6 13 ASSLAELTRNEQF
TRBV6-1 12 ASSGTDYTGELF
TRBV4-3 15 ASSQERWGGATDTQY
TRBV10-1 11 ASPRQDQETQY
TRBV19 13 ASSIQGRGNQPQH